These 26 T cell receptor beta chains originate from one sample sequenced in a study of quantifying T cell responses using KT2 cells. Study-level information: cDNA was made from DNase-treated RNA using alpha and beta constant primers.

A single-stranded UMI oligo with SP2 sequence was ligated to cDNA 3' ends. An equimolar mix of RC1.1 and RC1.2 primed the beta chain across TRBC1 and TRBC2. TCRdb fed the UMI-ligation and nested PCR reads into MiXCR, producing one record per CDR3 protein. Among 25,000 to 35,000 distinct CDR3 sequences listed, under 7.5% were seen once. What was sequenced was PBMCs spiked with cells of the T cell clone KT2. These TCRs come from a human donor.

This clonotype has just a few counts. This sequence joins TRBV11-2 and TRBJ2-2; D remains ambiguous. V shed 1 base and J shed 4 bases, with 7 bases lying between them. This CDR3 comprises 14 residues. The germline CDR1 and CDR2 sequences are SGHAT and FQNNGV. CDR3 sequence (DNA): TGTGCCAGCAGCTTAGTAAAGGGCACCGGGGAGCTGTTTTTT. Protein product: CASSLVKGTGELFF.

Comment on this clonotype: One end of the junction varies from germline; a read error may be responsible. The chain combines TRBV20-1 with TRBJ2-1; 8 nucleotides agree with TRBD2. Germline V gene sequence: CDR1 DFQATT, CDR2 SNEGSKA (reference sequence). The CDR3 runs 14 residues. The CDR3 here is CSAHLSGTYNGQFF. CDR3 bases: TGCAGTGCCCACCTTAGCGGGACCTACAATGGGCAGTTCTTC.

In its sample, this clonotype was seen many times. The V gene is TRBV11-2, the J gene TRBJ2-3, with D possibly matching TRBD1 (5 bases). V shed 1 base and J shed 6 bases, with 11 bases lying between them. The CDR3 is 14 residues long. Germline values: CDR1 SGHAT, CDR2 FQNNGV. CDR3 sequence (DNA): TGTGCCAGCAGCTTAGGACTGGGGCTCGATACGCAGTATTTT. The encoded protein is CASSLGLGLDTQYF.

This clonotype was counted many times. At one end the junction does not follow the germline gene, possibly because of a read error. The V and J genes are TRBV7-7 and TRBJ2-5; no clear D. The CDR3 is 15 amino acids. Germline loops: CDR1 SSHAT, CDR2 FNYEAQ (reference sequence). The CDR3, as DNA: TGTGCTAGCAGCCAACGACGGGCCCTCCAAGAGACCCAGTACTTC. This translates into CASSQRRALQETQYF.

This clonotype was recorded many times. The chain recombines TRBV5-1 with TRBJ2-1; TRBD1 might be the D (6 bases). Germline-derived CDR1 and CDR2 are SGHRS and YFSETQ. The CDR3 is 15 amino acids. V lost 3 bases and J 4 bases, leaving 14 bases between the germline ends. CDR3 nucleotides: TGCGCCAGCAGCTATCAAGGACAGACGTACAATGAGCAGTTCTTC. Its translation is CASSYQGQTYNEQFF.

The chain joins TRBV3-1 to TRBJ2-1; D might be TRBD2 (6 bases). Germline values: CDR1 LGHDT, CDR2 YNNKEL (reference sequence). V lost 1 base, J lost 3 bases, and 19 bases lay in between. This CDR3 has 18 residues. CDR3 protein: CASSQGVGSGRNYNEQFF. The CDR3 nucleotides are TGTGCCAGCAGCCAAGGTGTGGGTAGCGGACGAAACTACAATGAGCAGTTCTTC.

This clonotype was counted between two and nine times. The V and J genes are TRBV20-1 and TRBJ1-5; 9 nucleotides match TRBD1. CDR1 is DFQATT, CDR2 SNEGSKA, per germline (reference sequence). This CDR3 is built from 14 residues. Trimming took 6 bases from V and 0 from J; bases not matched to a gene: 3. The CDR3 DNA is TGCAGTGCGGGACAGGGCACTAGCAATCAGCCCCAGCATTTT. It encodes CSAGQGTSNQPQHF.

This clonotype has at least ten counts. The chain combines TRBV5-1 with TRBJ1-2; 7 nucleotides match TRBD1. CDR1 is SGHRS and CDR2 is YFSETQ in the germline V gene. Trimming removed 5 bases from V and 2 bases from J; junction bases left unmatched: 12. The CDR3 consists of 16 residues. CDR3 DNA: TGCGCCAGCAGGCCTCGGACAGGAGCCCCCAACTATGGCTACACCTTC. This codes for CASRPRTGAPNYGYTF.

This clonotype was detected many times. The V call is TRBV11-2, the J call TRBJ2-7; D is perhaps TRBD1 or TRBD2 (5 bases each). Germline values: CDR1 SGHAT, CDR2 FQNNGV. The V and J ends lost 5 bases and 2 bases respectively, with 16 bases between them. The CDR3 has 15 amino acids. CDR3 DNA: TGTGCCAGCAGCGCGCTGTCAGGGACCGCCTACGAGCAGTACTTC. It translates to CASSALSGTAYEQYF. Using reference TRBV11-2 and TRBJ2-7 for the parts outside the CDR3, the full variable domain is EAGVAQSPRYKIIEKRQSVAFWCNPISGHATLYWYQQILGQGPKLLIQFQNNGVVDDSQLPKDRFSAERLKGVDSTLKIQPAKLEDSAVYLCASSALSGTAYEQYFGPGTRLTVT.

This clonotype has just a few counts. CDR3 protein: CASSLQGQAQETQYF. The CDR3, as DNA: TGTGCCAGCAGCTTACAAGGGCAGGCTCAAGAGACCCAGTACTTC. The chain combines TRBV13 with TRBJ2-5; D is ambiguous. The CDR3 contains 15 residues. The germline V gene has CDR1 PRHDT and CDR2 FYEKMQ (reference sequence). V was trimmed by 2 bases and J by 2 bases, leaving 12 bases between them.

This clonotype showed up many times. The chain uses TRBV20-1 and TRBJ2-3, with a tentative D call TRBD2 (6 bases). V was clipped by 7 bases and J by 1 base, with 12 bases between them. The CDR3 runs to 13 residues. Germline CDR1 reads DFQATT; CDR2 reads SNEGSKA (reference sequence). As DNA, the CDR3 is TGCAGTGTACTGGGACTGGGCACAGATACGCAGTATTTT. It encodes CSVLGLGTDTQYF.

Regarding this clonotype: The junction departs from germline at one end; a sequencing error may be responsible. The J gene is TRBJ2-2, the V gene TRBV11-2, with 10 bases fitting TRBD2. CDR3 length: 18 residues. Germline CDR1 is SGHAT and CDR2 is FQNNGV. DNA of the CDR3: TGTGCCAACAGCCCCAGCGGGGGGGCCCGAAGTGGCACCGGGGAGCTGTTTTTT. It is translated as CANSPSGGARSGTGELFF.

Comments on this clonotype: A single base separates this from a much larger clone, so it may be a read error. The chain uses TRBV27 and TRBJ2-4, with D possibly being TRBD2 (5 bases). The V gene's germline CDR1 is MNHEY and CDR2 SMNVEV (reference sequence). The CDR3 runs 14 residues. In DNA form, the CDR3 reads TGTGCCAGCGGCGCGACCGGGGAGAAAAACATTCAGTGCTTC. Translated, it gives CASGATGEKNIQCF.

This clonotype was observed a handful of times. This chain connects TRBV29-1 to TRBJ1-3, with TRBD1 matching 7 bases. Germline V gene lookup returns CDR1 SQVTM and CDR2 ANQGSEA. V trimming: 7 bases; J trimming: 0 bases; junction bases outside the gene matches: 6. This CDR3 has 14 residues. The CDR3 spells CSGTWDSSGNTIYF. In DNA form, the CDR3 reads TGCAGCGGAACATGGGACAGCTCTGGAAACACCATATATTTT.

In its sample, this clonotype was seen a few times. V is TRBV3-1 and J is TRBJ2-3; unclear D gene. Trimming stripped 2 bases from V and 2 bases from J, with 5 bases between. The CDR3 extends over 13 amino acids. The germline CDR1 and CDR2 sequences are LGHDT and YNNKEL (reference sequence). The CDR3 DNA sequence: TGTGCCAGCAGCCAAAGCAACACAGATACGCAGTATTTT. The encoded protein is CASSQSNTDTQYF.

This clonotype was seen repeatedly, ten times or more. The rearrangement uses TRBV5-1 and TRBJ2-1, with 8 bases matching TRBD2. The germline CDR1 and CDR2 sequences are SGHRS and YFSETQ. The CDR3 length is 14 residues. After removal of 4 bases from V and 6 bases from J, the junction contained 6 bases not matched to a gene. The CDR3 reads CASSVPAGGNEQFF. CDR3 DNA sequence: TGCGCCAGCAGCGTCCCTGCGGGAGGCAATGAGCAGTTCTTC.

This clonotype was counted a few times. The gene calls are TRBV4-3 and TRBJ2-5; no clear D. Trimming stripped 1 base from V and 5 bases from J, with 17 bases between. Germline values: CDR1 LGHNA, CDR2 YSLEER. This CDR3 comprises 16 residues. The CDR3 protein is CASSQGLIDGWETQYF. CDR3 bases: TGCGCCAGCAGCCAAGGATTGATAGATGGCTGGGAGACCCAGTACTTC.

V is TRBV12-3 or TRBV12-4 and J is TRBJ2-7; D ambiguous. V lost 3 bases and J lost 3, with 6 bases in between. The CDR3 totals 12 residues. The chain's CDR3 is CASSLVSYEQYF. The CDR3 DNA follows: TGTGCCAGCAGTTTGGTGAGCTACGAGCAGTACTTC.

This clonotype was found many times. The chain joins TRBV6-5 to TRBJ1-4, with a weak D call TRBD1 (6 bases). Germline V CDR1 and CDR2: MNHEY, SVGAGI. CDR3 length: 15 amino acids. The V end lost 2 bases, the J end lost 7 bases, and 14 bases lay between the germline ends. CDR3 DNA: TGTGCCAGCAGTTACGAGGCAGGGGAATTTGAAAAACTGTTTTTT. Its protein product is CASSYEAGEFEKLFF.

This clonotype was detected only a few times. The V and J genes are TRBV20-1 and TRBJ2-2; 13 bases map to TRBD2. The CDR3 extends over 18 amino acids. Per germline, CDR1 DFQATT and CDR2 SNEGSKA (reference sequence). V was clipped by 2 bases and J by 1 base; unmatched bases: 7. The CDR3 DNA reads TGCAGTGCTAGAAACCCGGGACTAGCGGGGCTGAACACCGGGGAGCTGTTTTTT. This gives the protein CSARNPGLAGLNTGELFF.

The rearrangement uses TRBV29-1 and TRBJ1-1; D is unresolved. Germline CDR1 SQVTM, CDR2 ANQGSEA. The V gene lost 8 bases and the J gene lost 7 bases, with 20 bases spanning the gap. There are 13 residues in the CDR3. The CDR3 region is CSSAREGRGEAFF. The CDR3 DNA reads TGCAGCTCCGCAAGGGAGGGTCGGGGTGAAGCTTTCTTT.

This clonotype was counted at least ten times. The rearrangement uses TRBV2 and TRBJ2-1; 8 bases line up with TRBD1. Losses at the gene ends were 6 bases for V and 0 bases for J; bases not matched to a gene: 7. The CDR3 consists of 16 residues. Germline-derived CDR1 and CDR2 are SNHLY and FYNNEI. The CDR3 region is CASRQQGDRSYNEQFF. The CDR3 DNA reads as TGTGCCAGCAGGCAACAGGGGGATCGCTCCTACAATGAGCAGTTCTTC. Together with reference TRBV2 and TRBJ2-1, the CDR3 gives the full variable domain: EPEVTQTPSHQVTQMGQEVILRCVPISNHLYFYWYRQILGQKVEFLVSFYNNEISEKSEIFDDQFSVERPDGSNFTLKIRSTKLEDSAMYFCASRQQGDRSYNEQFFGPGTRLTVL.

V usage is TRBV12-3 or TRBV12-4 and J usage is TRBJ2-7; TRBD1 or TRBD2 may be the D gene (5 bases each). This CDR3 spans 13 amino acids. Trimming pared 8 bases from V and 1 base from J, leaving 12 bases between. The CDR3 DNA reads as TGTGCCAGCGCAGGGCCGGGATCCTACGAGCAGTACTTC. Residues: CASAGPGSYEQYF.

This clonotype was counted ten times or more. CDR3 sequence: CAISEGLANRETQYF. In DNA form, the CDR3 reads TGTGCCATCAGTGAGGGGCTAGCGAACCGAGAGACCCAGTACTTC. The gene calls are TRBV10-3 and TRBJ2-5; tentative D call: TRBD2 (6 bases). The CDR3 extends over 15 amino acids. In germline, CDR1 is ENHRY, CDR2 SYGVKD. The V gene lost 2 bases and the J gene lost 4 bases, with 14 bases spanning the gap.

This clonotype occurred a few times. This chain connects TRBV10-3 to TRBJ2-7, with TRBD1 identical over 9 bases. V lost 6 bases, J lost 5 bases, and 8 bases stayed unmatched. The CDR3 extends over 14 amino acids. Germline V CDR1 and CDR2: ENHRY, SYGVKD. The CDR3 nucleotides are TGTGCCATCAGCGGCGGGACAGGGACCCACGAGCAGTACTTC. It yields the protein CAISGGTGTHEQYF.

This clonotype was seen ten or more times. The chain links TRBV2 to TRBJ2-5, with 10 bases identical to TRBD2. Trimming took 7 bases from V and 4 from J; bases not matched to a gene: 6. The CDR3 has 14 residues. Germline CDR1 and CDR2: SNHLY and FYNNEI. The CDR3 bases are TGTGCCAGCAAAAAAGCGGGGGGGCGAGAGACCCAGTACTTC. It yields the protein CASKKAGGRETQYF.